The clone carrying this T cell receptor beta chain showed up just once. Its antigen is not identified. The data derive from a study of tissue T cells after allogeneic stem cell transplantation. Study summary: Of the grafts for graft-versus-host disease patients, several were unmodified and three CD34-selected. Study-level points and caveats: Limitations included a small, clinically heterogeneous cohort and limited sampling depth. Only a limited share of tissue TCRs appeared in blood or spleen. Anatomically similar tissues had similar TCR repertoires within each patient.

This table comes from immunoSEQ multiplex PCR, and its TCRdb copy is limited to in-frame clones, with some not included. This table holds about 28,000 clones, 85% found once. V was cut by 5 bases and J by 2 bases, with 7 bases left in between. The CDR3 consists of 13 residues. CDR1 and CDR2 from the germline V gene are SGHAT and FQNNGV. This TCR was recovered from a woman aged 18-49 years who later had graft-versus-host disease after an allogeneic stem cell transplant. Sequenced here: blood, sampled before transplantation. The chain couples TRBV11-2 to TRBJ2-1, with D unclear. CDR3: CASSGSAYNEQFF. The CDR3 nucleotides read TGTGCCAGCAGCGGATCAGCCTACAATGAGCAGTTCTTC. Complete variable domain (other parts from reference TRBV11-2 and TRBJ2-1): EAGVAQSPRYKIIEKRQSVAFWCNPISGHATLYWYQQILGQGPKLLIQFQNNGVVDDSQLPKDRFSAERLKGVDSTLKIQPAKLEDSAVYLCASSGSAYNEQFFGPGTRLTVL.